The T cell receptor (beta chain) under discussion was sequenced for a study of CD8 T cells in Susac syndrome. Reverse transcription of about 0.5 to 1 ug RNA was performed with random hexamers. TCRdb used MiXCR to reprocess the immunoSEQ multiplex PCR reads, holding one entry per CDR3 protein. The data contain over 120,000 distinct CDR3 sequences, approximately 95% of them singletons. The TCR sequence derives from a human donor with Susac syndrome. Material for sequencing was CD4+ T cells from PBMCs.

The CDR3 bases are TGTGCCAGCAGTGGTTATGGGGGCAGCTCTGGGGCCAACGTCCTGACTTTC. This encodes CASSGYGGSSGANVLTF. The chain is built from TRBV12-3 or TRBV12-4 and TRBJ2-6; tentative D call: TRBD1 (6 bases). The CDR3 runs 17 residues. The germline V and J ends were trimmed by 5 bases and 0 bases, with 14 bases remaining between them.